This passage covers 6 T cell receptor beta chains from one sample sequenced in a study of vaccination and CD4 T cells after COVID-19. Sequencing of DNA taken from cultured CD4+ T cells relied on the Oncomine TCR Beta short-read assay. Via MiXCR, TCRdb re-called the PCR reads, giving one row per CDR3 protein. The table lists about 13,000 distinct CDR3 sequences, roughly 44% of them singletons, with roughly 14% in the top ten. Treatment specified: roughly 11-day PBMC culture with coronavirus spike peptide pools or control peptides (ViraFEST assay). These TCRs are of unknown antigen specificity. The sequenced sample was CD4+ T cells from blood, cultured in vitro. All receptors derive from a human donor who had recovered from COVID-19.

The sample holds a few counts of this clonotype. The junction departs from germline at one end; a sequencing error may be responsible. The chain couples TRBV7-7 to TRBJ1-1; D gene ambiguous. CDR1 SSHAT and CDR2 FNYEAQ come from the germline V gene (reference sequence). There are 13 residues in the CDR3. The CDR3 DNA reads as TGTGCTAGCAGCTTAGCGCAGAACACTGAAGCTTTCTTT. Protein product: CASSLAQNTEAFF. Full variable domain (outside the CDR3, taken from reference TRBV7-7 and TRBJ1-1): GAGVSQSPRYKVTKRGQDVTLRCDPISSHATLYWYQQALGQGPEFLTYFNYEAQPDKSGLPSDRFSAERPEGSISTLTIQRTEQRDSAMYRCASSLAQNTEAFFGQGTRLTVV.

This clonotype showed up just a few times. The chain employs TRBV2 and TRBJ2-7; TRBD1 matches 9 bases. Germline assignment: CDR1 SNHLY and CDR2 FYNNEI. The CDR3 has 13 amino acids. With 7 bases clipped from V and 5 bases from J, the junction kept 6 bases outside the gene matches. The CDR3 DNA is TGTGCCAGCAATATCAGGACAGGGGACGAGCAGTACTTC. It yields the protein CASNIRTGDEQYF.

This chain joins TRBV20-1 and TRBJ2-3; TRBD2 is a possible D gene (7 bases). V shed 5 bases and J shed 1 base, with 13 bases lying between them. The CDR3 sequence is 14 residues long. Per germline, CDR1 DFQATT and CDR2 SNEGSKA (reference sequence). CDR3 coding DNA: TGCAGTGCTTTACGGGGGGCCCGCACAGATACGCAGTATTTT. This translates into CSALRGARTDTQYF.

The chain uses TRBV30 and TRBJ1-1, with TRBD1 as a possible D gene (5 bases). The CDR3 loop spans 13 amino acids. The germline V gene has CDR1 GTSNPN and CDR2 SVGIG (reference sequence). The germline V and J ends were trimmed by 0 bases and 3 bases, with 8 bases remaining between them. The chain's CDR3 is CAWSVVRDTEAFF. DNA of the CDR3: TGTGCCTGGAGTGTGGTCAGGGACACTGAAGCTTTCTTT.

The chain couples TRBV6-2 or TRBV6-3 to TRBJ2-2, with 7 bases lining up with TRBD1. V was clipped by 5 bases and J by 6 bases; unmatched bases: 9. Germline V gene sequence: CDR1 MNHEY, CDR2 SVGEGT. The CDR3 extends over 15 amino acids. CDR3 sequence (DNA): TGTGCCAGCAGTAGGGGACAGATAAAGTCCGGGGAGCTGTTTTTT. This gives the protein CASSRGQIKSGELFF.

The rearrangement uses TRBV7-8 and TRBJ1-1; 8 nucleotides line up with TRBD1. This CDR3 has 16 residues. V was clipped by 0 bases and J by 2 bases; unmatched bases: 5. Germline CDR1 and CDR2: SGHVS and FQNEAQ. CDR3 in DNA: TGTGCCAGCAGCTTAGCGAGGGCAGGGGGCAACACTGAAGCTTTCTTT. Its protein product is CASSLARAGGNTEAFF.